These 19 T cell receptor beta chains came from one sample sequenced in a study of breast tumors, draining lymph nodes, adjacent tissues. MiXCR, run by TCRdb on the multiplex PCR reads, gives a single entry per CDR3 protein. The data hold about 130,000 distinct CDR3 sequences, with around 20% observed a single time. The lymph nodes were axillary draining lymph nodes from breast cancer patients. The specimen sequenced was axillary lymph node tissue. All receptors come from a female donor with breast cancer. Some clones in this sample may be carry-over from other donors' samples.

This clonotype was seen ten or more times. The chain combines TRBV2 with TRBJ2-2; tentatively, D is TRBD1 or TRBD2 (5 bases each). The CDR3 totals 14 residues. Trimming took 6 bases from V and 2 from J, leaving 10 bases between them. CDR1 is SNHLY and CDR2 is FYNNEI in the germline V gene. CDR3 nucleotide sequence: TGTGCCAGCAGAGGGGACGCCAACACCGGGGAGCTGTTTTTT. This codes for CASRGDANTGELFF.

The chain couples TRBV20-1 to TRBJ1-1, with D tentatively TRBD1 (5 bases). The ends were cut back, 5 bases at V and 1 base at J, with 8 bases in the middle. This CDR3 region has 12 residues. Germline lookup yields CDR1 DFQATT and CDR2 SNEGSKA (reference sequence). The CDR3 DNA follows: TGCAGTGCTGGCGGGGGGAACACTGAAGCTTTCTTT. Translated: CSAGGGNTEAFF.

Note on this clonotype: The conserved phenylalanine or tryptophan normally closing the CDR3 is absent here, so this likely arose from a read error. The V call is TRBV19, the J call TRBJ1-6; D remains unclear. In germline, CDR1 is LNHDA, CDR2 SQIVND (reference sequence). This CDR3 has 13 amino acids. Here the CDR3 reads CASSVDRDSPLHS. In DNA, the CDR3 is TGTGCTAGTAGTGTCGACCGGGATTCTCCCCTCCACTCT.

Remarks on this clonotype: Possible read error: a much larger clone is one base away. This chain links TRBV4-2 with TRBJ1-2, with D perhaps TRBD1 (6 bases). CDR3 length: 16 amino acids. V lost 0 bases to trimming and J lost 3 bases, with 14 bases between them. Germline V CDR1 and CDR2: LGHNA, YNFKEQ. CDR3 loop: CASSQEIQGFHYGYTF. The CDR3 coding sequence is TGTGCCAGCAGCCAAGAGATACAGGGCTTTCACTATGGCTACACCTTC.

This clonotype was detected ten times or more. V and J are TRBV20-1 and TRBJ2-1; D uncertain. Germline V gene lookup returns CDR1 DFQATT and CDR2 SNEGSKA (reference sequence). The CDR3 has 12 amino acids. The V and J ends lost 6 bases and 9 bases respectively, with 15 bases between them. Here the CDR3 reads CSATRMSVEQFF. The CDR3 DNA is TGCAGTGCCACGAGGATGTCCGTTGAGCAGTTCTTC.

This clonotype was observed at least ten times. The chain joins TRBV5-1 to TRBJ2-2; TRBD1 agrees at 7 bases. The CDR3 runs to 15 residues. With 0 bases clipped from V and 5 bases from J, the junction kept 4 bases outside the gene matches. Germline lookup yields CDR1 SGHRS and CDR2 YFSETQ. CDR3 in amino acids: CASSLAGQSTGELFF. CDR3 coding DNA: TGCGCCAGCAGCTTGGCGGGACAGTCTACCGGGGAGCTGTTTTTT.

This clonotype has just a few counts. This chain uses TRBV19 with TRBJ1-5; D perhaps matches TRBD1 (5 bases). The germline V gene encodes CDR1 LNHDA and CDR2 SQIVND (reference sequence). This CDR3 is built from 16 residues. V was shortened by 3 bases and J by 1 base, with 13 bases between the two germline ends. The CDR3 loop reads CASSISWGLSNQPQHF. The CDR3 DNA is TGTGCCAGTAGTATTTCTTGGGGGTTGAGCAATCAGCCCCAGCATTTT.

The V and J genes are TRBV19 and TRBJ1-3, with D unresolved. Germline V gene data show CDR1 as LNHDA and CDR2 as SQIVND (reference sequence). This CDR3 contains 15 residues. Between the trimmed V and J ends, which lost 4 bases and 4 bases, there was a span of 14 bases. The CDR3 DNA reads TGTGCCAGTAGTACCCGACGAGGGCAAGGAAACACCATATATTTT. It yields the protein CASSTRRGQGNTIYF.

V and J are TRBV20-1 and TRBJ2-3; TRBD1 matches 12 bases. This CDR3 is built from 14 residues. With V trimmed by 0 bases and J by 8 bases, 3 bases remained unmatched. Germline V gene data show CDR1 as DFQATT and CDR2 as SNEGSKA (reference sequence). CDR3 sequence reads: CSARDTGQGATQYF. In nucleotides, the CDR3 is TGCAGTGCTAGAGATACGGGACAGGGGGCTACGCAGTATTTT.

The sample holds many counts of this clonotype. This chain connects TRBV4-1 to TRBJ1-4, with 7 bases aligning to TRBD1. Germline loops: CDR1 MGHRA, CDR2 YSYEKL. Trimming took 1 base from V and 5 from J; bases not matched to a gene: 4. The CDR3 contains 15 residues. The CDR3 reads CASSQAFRGNEKLFF. Written as DNA, the CDR3 is TGCGCCAGCAGCCAAGCCTTCAGGGGGAATGAAAAACTGTTTTTT.

This clonotype has more than one count but fewer than ten. The chain links TRBV6-6 to TRBJ1-1; tentatively, D is TRBD1 (5 bases). The germline V gene has CDR1 MNHNY and CDR2 SVGAGI (reference sequence). The length of the CDR3 is 13 residues. Trimming pared 7 bases from V and 4 bases from J, leaving 13 bases between. CDR3 residues: CASIGTTSTEAFF. CDR3 coding DNA: TGTGCCAGCATAGGGACCACATCCACTGAAGCTTTCTTT.

This clonotype was counted many times. The chain employs TRBV7-2 and TRBJ2-5; either TRBD1 or TRBD2 may fit D (6 bases each). Germline CDR1 and CDR2: SGHTA and FQGNSA. The CDR3 totals 14 residues. V lost 5 bases to trimming and J lost 0 bases, with 10 bases between them. CDR3 bases: TGTGCCAGCAGCGAAGGGGGGTACCAAGAGACCCAGTACTTC. Translated, it gives CASSEGGYQETQYF.

With respect to this clonotype: A much bigger clone sits one base away, suggesting this may be a read error. The chain links TRBV5-4 to TRBJ1-3; D gene ambiguous. Per the germline V gene, CDR1 is SGHNT and CDR2 is YYREEE (reference sequence). The CDR3 has 14 residues. This CDR3 is CATSLIGDGNTIYF. The CDR3 DNA reads as TGTGCCACCAGCTTAATAGGAGATGGAAACACCATATATTTT.

Of note for this clonotype: Since a much larger clone is just one base distant, this may be a read error. The gene calls are TRBV27 and TRBJ2-1; possible D gene TRBD2, 6 bases. Trimming left V 8 bases short and J 6 bases short, with 23 bases between. The CDR3 has 16 residues. Per the germline V gene, CDR1 is MNHEY and CDR2 is SMNVEV (reference sequence). This chain's CDR3 is CASQRVAGSEGNEQFF. The CDR3 DNA is TGTGCCAGCCAACGCGTAGCCGGGTCGGAGGGCAATGAGCAGTTCTTC.

The table lists this clonotype with many counts. This chain links TRBV6-4 with TRBJ2-1; the match to TRBD2 covers 8 bases. Trimming cost V 0 bases and J 0 bases; bases outside gene matches: 10. Germline-derived CDR1 and CDR2 are MRHNA and SNTAGT. The CDR3 covers 19 residues. The CDR3 bases are TGTGCCAGCAGTGACTCAGTCGGGAGGGCCCCCAGCTCCTACAATGAGCAGTTCTTC. Translating gives CASSDSVGRAPSSYNEQFF.

With respect to this clonotype: This may stem from a read error, because a much larger clone lies one nucleotide away. The missing conserved phenylalanine or tryptophan at the end of this CDR3 makes a read error likely. The V and J genes are TRBV6-2 or TRBV6-3 and TRBJ2-5, with TRBD1 matching 7 bases. The J segment lost 2 bases and the V segment lost 5 bases, leaving 8 bases of the junction unmatched. Per germline, CDR1 MNHEY and CDR2 SVGEGT. The CDR3 extends over 15 amino acids. The CDR3 spells CASSTHRDSQETQYL. CDR3 coding DNA: TGTGCCAGCAGTACCCACCGGGACAGTCAAGAGACCCAGTACCTC.

This clonotype was counted at least ten times. The V call is TRBV15, the J call TRBJ2-5; 13 nucleotides line up with TRBD2. The ends lost 5 bases at V and 4 bases at J; junction bases unmatched: 4. Germline values: CDR1 LNHNV, CDR2 YYDKDF (reference sequence). The CDR3 spans 15 residues. CDR3 DNA: TGTGCCACCAGCTTCCGACTAGCGGGAGGAGAGACCCAGTACTTC. Protein: CATSFRLAGGETQYF. Based on the CDR3 plus reference TRBV15 and TRBJ2-5, the full variable domain is DAMVIQNPRYQVTQFGKPVTLSCSQTLNHNVMYWYQQKSSQAPKLLFHYYDKDFNNEADTPDNFQSRRPNTSFCFLDIRSPGLGDTAMYLCATSFRLAGGETQYFGPGTRLLVL.

This clonotype occurred once. Germline is not matched at one junction end, which may reflect a read error. The chain is built from TRBV30 and TRBJ1-4; D ambiguous. This CDR3 is built from 13 residues. The germline CDR1 and CDR2 sequences are GTSNPN and SVGIG (reference sequence). The CDR3 region is CAWTSAVNEKLLF. The CDR3 DNA reads as TGTGCCTGGACCTCGGCGGTTAATGAAAAACTGCTTTTT.

About this clonotype itself: One base away lies a much larger clone, so this may be a sequencing read error. The chain carries TRBV14 and TRBJ2-1, with D tentatively TRBD1 or TRBD2 (5 bases each). CDR1 is SGHDN, CDR2 FVKESK, per germline. The V and J ends lost 0 bases and 5 bases respectively, with 14 bases between them. This CDR3 is 16 amino acids long. CDR3 in amino acids: CASSQDQPGRDNEQFF. The DNA for the CDR3 is TGTGCCAGCAGCCAAGATCAGCCGGGGCGGGACAATGAGCAGTTCTTC.